This TCR beta chain was obtained from a study of blood T cells in healthy people across ages. Findings of the study overall: Fewer expanded clones and more diversity marked long-lived versus aged donors.

Researchers isolated at least 7 million PBMCs per sample. The CDR3 totals 16 residues. V was trimmed by 5 bases and J by 6 bases, leaving 23 bases between them. Per germline, CDR1 SGHVS and CDR2 FQNEAQ. At least ten counts were recorded for this clonotype. Antigen specificity is unknown. A second PCR of about 7 to 12 cycles used a sample-barcoded 5' primer and a J-beta primer mix. Each TCR beta cDNA got a 12-nucleotide random molecular identifier. Paired-end reads containing CDR3 totaled no fewer than 2.5 million for each sample. TCRdb passed the 5' RACE reads through MiXCR, listing each CDR3 protein once. The sample consists of 1 million or so distinct CDR3 sequences, more than 35% of them appearing once.

This chain connects TRBV7-8 to TRBJ2-7, with no clear D. Input material: blood. The receptor was derived from a woman aged 60-70 years in good health. The CDR3 DNA reads as TGTGCCAGCAGCCACCCCCCCGGGCTCGAACAGCGCGAGCAGTACTTC. Translation: CASSHPPGLEQREQYF.